One sample yielded the 31 T cell receptor beta chains listed below, sequenced in a study of blood T cell repertoires in COVID-19. The data were produced by immunoSEQ multiplex PCR, yet TCRdb's version contains in-frame clones alone and is incomplete. The sample records hundreds of thousands of clones, around 90% being singletons. Sample: PBMCs or T cells enriched from blood (not recorded which). The receptors here all came from a woman aged 40 to 55 who had recovered from COVID-19.

A single count supports this clone. The chain links TRBV29-1 to TRBJ1-6, with 10 bases matching TRBD1. The CDR3 sequence is 13 residues long. V shed 4 bases and J 8 bases; nucleotides not matched to a gene: 2. CDR1 is SQVTM, CDR2 ANQGSEA, per germline. The CDR3 DNA sequence: TGCAGCGTTGGTGGGACAGGGGATTCACCCCTCCACTTT. Amino acid sequence: CSVGGTGDSPLHF.

V usage is TRBV5-1 and J usage is TRBJ1-4; TRBD1 matches at 7 bases. V lost 5 bases to trimming and J lost 3 bases; unmatched junction nucleotides: 7. The CDR3 runs 15 residues. CDR1 SGHRS and CDR2 YFSETQ come from the germline V gene. CDR3 in amino acids: CASRPTGNANEKLFF. CDR3 coding DNA: TGCGCCAGCAGACCGACAGGGAACGCTAATGAAAAACTGTTTTTT.

This sequence joins TRBV9 and TRBJ2-5, with 9 positions matching TRBD2. The V gene end was trimmed by 3 bases and the J gene end by 3 bases; junction bases not matched to a gene: 9. There are 16 residues in the CDR3. CDR1 is SGDLS, CDR2 YYNGEE, per germline. The CDR3 loop is CASSDRARGREETQYF. The CDR3 region has the DNA TGTGCCAGCAGCGACCGGGCGCGCGGGAGGGAAGAGACCCAGTACTTC.

The V call is TRBV28, the J call TRBJ1-6; maybe TRBD1 (6 bases). CDR3 size: 16 residues. Germline V gives CDR1 MDHEN, CDR2 SYDVKM. The V end lost 6 bases, the J end lost 6 bases, and 18 bases lay between the germline ends. The chain's CDR3 is CASRSGMGGGNSPLHF. The CDR3 DNA is TGTGCCAGCAGAAGTGGTATGGGAGGGGGTAATTCACCCCTCCACTTT.

V and J are TRBV7-9 and TRBJ1-2; 7 bases are shared with TRBD1. The CDR3 sequence is 15 residues long. V dropped 5 bases and J dropped 3; count of bases not matched to a gene: 9. CDR1 SEHNR and CDR2 FQNEAQ come from the germline V gene (reference sequence). The CDR3, as DNA: TGTGCCAGCAGCCGAGGACAGGCGACGGACTATGGCTACACCTTC. As protein: CASSRGQATDYGYTF.

V is TRBV9 and J is TRBJ2-3; 11 nucleotides match TRBD2. The CDR3 totals 18 residues. The germline gives CDR1 SGDLS, CDR2 YYNGEE. The trim removed 0 bases at V and 1 base at J, leaving 7 bases unmatched. The DNA of the CDR3 is TGTGCCAGCAGCGTAGCTACTAGCGGGAGAGGGGGCACAGATACGCAGTATTTT. It specifies CASSVATSGRGGTDTQYF.

J is TRBJ2-2 and V is TRBV9; maybe TRBD1 (6 bases). Germline CDR1 reads SGDLS; CDR2 reads YYNGEE. The CDR3 spans 16 residues. V was shortened by 0 bases and J by 2 bases, with 11 bases between the two germline ends. The CDR3 DNA reads as TGTGCCAGCAGCGTAGTCGGGACAATAAACACCGGGGAGCTGTTTTTT. Amino acids: CASSVVGTINTGELFF.

The V and J genes are TRBV2 and TRBJ2-7; D is perhaps TRBD2 (7 bases). The CDR3 covers 15 residues. CDR1 and CDR2 (germline): SNHLY, FYNNEI. Trimming cost V 6 bases and J 3 bases, with 18 bases left between them. The CDR3 region has the DNA TGTGCCAGCAGATGGGGCGGGGGCGCGGGCTACGAGCAGTACTTC. Translation gives CASRWGGGAGYEQYF.

The chain has TRBV3-1 (or the pseudogene TRBV3-2) and TRBJ2-4, with 7 bases fitting TRBD2. CDR3 size: 15 residues. V lost 4 bases and J lost 6; bases outside the gene matches: 9. In germline, CDR1 is LGHDT, CDR2 YNNKEL (reference sequence). The CDR3: CASSLGQGGGNIQYF. In nucleotides, the CDR3 is TGTGCCAGCAGCCTCGGGCAGGGCGGGGGAAACATTCAGTACTTC.

The chain couples TRBV28 to TRBJ2-7; a possible D gene is TRBD2 (6 bases). The CDR3 contains 13 residues. Trimming took off 5 bases at V and 4 bases at J, with 12 bases between the two ends. Germline V gene sequence: CDR1 MDHEN, CDR2 SYDVKM. The CDR3 DNA reads TGTGCCAGCAGTATATCGACTAGATACGAGCAGTACTTC. This codes for CASSISTRYEQYF.

This clone turned up a few times. The J gene is TRBJ2-6, the V gene TRBV27; D is unresolved. CDR1 MNHEY and CDR2 SMNVEV come from the germline V gene (reference sequence). The germline V and J ends were trimmed by 8 bases and 0 bases, with 11 bases remaining between them. The CDR3 is 15 residues long. The CDR3 DNA is TGTGCCAGCCTAACGAGGAACTCTGGGGCCAACGTCCTGACTTTC. Translated, it gives CASLTRNSGANVLTF.

The chain combines TRBV7-6 with TRBJ2-3; TRBD2 is a possible D gene (6 bases). The V gene's germline CDR1 is SGHVS and CDR2 FNYEAQ. CDR3 length equals 16 residues. V lost 2 bases, J lost 0 bases, and 12 bases lay in between. As DNA, the CDR3 is TGTGCCAGCAGCTTACTCCCTAGCGCCAGCACAGATACGCAGTATTTT. It encodes CASSLLPSASTDTQYF.

This clone occurred once. This chain connects TRBV14 to TRBJ1-5; TRBD1 agrees at 10 bases. The CDR3 is made up of 16 amino acids. Germline assignment: CDR1 SGHDN and CDR2 FVKESK. The V gene end was trimmed by 2 bases and the J gene end by 5 bases; junction bases not matched to a gene: 6. The chain's CDR3 is CASSQPIGQGDQPQHF. DNA for the CDR3: TGTGCCAGCAGCCAACCGATAGGACAGGGGGATCAGCCCCAGCATTTT.

V usage is TRBV28 and J usage is TRBJ1-1, with D possibly being TRBD1 (5 bases). The CDR3 length is 13 residues. Germline values: CDR1 MDHEN, CDR2 SYDVKM. V shed 4 bases and J shed 1 base, with 7 bases lying between them. In nucleotides, the CDR3 is TGTGCCAGCAGTTCCGGACAGAACACTGAAGCTTTCTTT. Translating it yields CASSSGQNTEAFF.

The chain joins TRBV28 to TRBJ2-1, with a weak D call TRBD1 (5 bases). CDR1 is MDHEN and CDR2 is SYDVKM in the germline V gene. The CDR3 has 14 residues. The V end was cut by 6 bases, the J end by 0 bases, with 9 bases between. DNA for the CDR3: TGTGCCAGCAGGCGCCAGGGCTCCTACAATGAGCAGTTCTTC. The encoded protein is CASRRQGSYNEQFF.

This chain links TRBV7-9 with TRBJ2-5, with a tentative D call TRBD2 (6 bases). The CDR3 has 16 residues. Trimming left V 3 bases short and J 3 bases short, with 17 bases between. The germline V gene has CDR1 SEHNR and CDR2 FQNEAQ (reference sequence). The CDR3 DNA reads TGTGCCAGCAGCTTCGGGGGTTTGGGCTCCAAAGAGACCCAGTACTTC. It is translated as CASSFGGLGSKETQYF.

The chain couples TRBV4-2 to TRBJ1-1, with 9 positions matching TRBD1. The CDR3 sequence is 16 residues long. Trimming took 0 bases from V and 0 from J; bases not matched to a gene: 2. Germline CDR1 and CDR2: LGHNA and YNFKEQ. CDR3 amino acids: CASSQEGQGMNTEAFF. The CDR3 coding sequence is TGTGCCAGCAGCCAAGAGGGACAGGGCATGAACACTGAAGCTTTCTTT.

This clone has only one observation. V and J are TRBV4-2 and TRBJ2-3; unclear D gene. Trimming pared 7 bases from V and 1 base from J, leaving 18 bases between. The CDR3 loop spans 16 amino acids. Germline V gives CDR1 LGHNA, CDR2 YNFKEQ. The DNA for the CDR3 is TGTGCCAGCAAAGCCCAATTATCCTCCGGCACAGATACGCAGTATTTT. This codes for CASKAQLSSGTDTQYF.

The chain is built from TRBV30 and TRBJ2-1; a possible D gene is TRBD2 (6 bases). With 5 bases removed from V and 4 bases from J, the gap between germline ends came to 12 bases. The CDR3 totals 13 residues. Germline V CDR1 and CDR2: GTSNPN, SVGIG (reference sequence). CDR3 nucleotide sequence: TGTGCCTGGTCCCTCGGGACTTACAATGAGCAGTTCTTC. Its translation is CAWSLGTYNEQFF.

The chain links TRBV2 to TRBJ2-1; D is unclear. The CDR3 is made up of 14 amino acids. Per germline, CDR1 SNHLY and CDR2 FYNNEI. V dropped 5 bases and J dropped 2 bases, with 10 bases sitting between them. The CDR3 bases are TGTGCCAGCAGTACCGGCCGGGCCTACAATGAGCAGTTCTTC. This codes for CASSTGRAYNEQFF. The full variable domain, with the rest looked up from reference TRBV2 and TRBJ2-1, is EPEVTQTPSHQVTQMGQEVILRCVPISNHLYFYWYRQILGQKVEFLVSFYNNEISEKSEIFDDQFSVERPDGSNFTLKIRSTKLEDSAMYFCASSTGRAYNEQFFGPGTRLTVL.

This clone was counted between two and nine times. This chain links TRBV28 with TRBJ1-1; 7 nucleotides line up with TRBD1. The J segment lost 1 base and the V segment lost 4 bases, leaving 3 bases of the junction unmatched. CDR1 is MDHEN and CDR2 is SYDVKM in the germline V gene. The CDR3 is 14 amino acids. CDR3 coding DNA: TGTGCCAGCAGTTCGACAGGGTGGAACACTGAAGCTTTCTTT. It codes for CASSSTGWNTEAFF.

The rearrangement uses TRBV5-1 and TRBJ2-3, with D possibly TRBD2 on 6 matching bases. V lost 0 bases, J lost 2 bases, and 10 bases lay in between. CDR3 length: 15 amino acids. Per germline, CDR1 SGHRS and CDR2 YFSETQ. The CDR3 sequence is CASSLVGEATDTQYF. The CDR3, as DNA: TGCGCCAGCAGCTTGGTGGGGGAGGCCACAGATACGCAGTATTTT.

The chain links TRBV27 to TRBJ1-4; 9 bases agree with TRBD1. Germline assignment: CDR1 MNHEY and CDR2 SMNVEV (reference sequence). The CDR3 is 16 residues long. V was clipped by 3 bases and J by 5 bases; unmatched bases: 7. CDR3 region: CASSFVHGTGNEKLFF. CDR3 nucleotide sequence: TGTGCCAGCAGTTTTGTTCACGGGACAGGGAATGAAAAACTGTTTTTT.

This chain connects TRBV4-3 to TRBJ2-1; D might be TRBD2 (6 bases). From germline, CDR1 is LGHNA and CDR2 YSLEER. V dropped 1 base and J dropped 5 bases, with 12 bases sitting between them. The CDR3 totals 15 residues. The CDR3 reads CASSQGQRRDNEQFF. Here the CDR3 DNA reads TGCGCCAGCAGCCAAGGGCAGCGGAGGGACAATGAGCAGTTCTTC.

The rearrangement links TRBV5-5 to TRBJ1-4; 12 nucleotides agree with TRBD1. The CDR3 covers 14 residues. Germline V lookup: CDR1 SGHKS, CDR2 YYEKEE (reference sequence). Trimming removed 5 bases from V and 8 bases from J; junction bases left unmatched: 4. The CDR3, as DNA: TGTGCCAGCAGTCCGGGGACAGGGGGCGAAAAACTGTTTTTT. It codes for CASSPGTGGEKLFF.

The gene calls are TRBV30 and TRBJ1-6; D call uncertain. Trimming took 5 bases from V and 0 from J, leaving 11 bases between them. CDR1 is GTSNPN and CDR2 is SVGIG in the germline V gene (reference sequence). The CDR3 is 15 residues long. CDR3 sequence: CAWSTGSSYNSPLHF. DNA of the CDR3: TGTGCCTGGTCGACGGGAAGCTCCTATAATTCACCCCTCCACTTT.

The chain uses TRBV6-2 or TRBV6-3 and TRBJ2-6, with D possibly TRBD1 on 6 matching bases. The CDR3 is 19 amino acids. V was clipped by 6 bases and J by 4 bases, with 25 bases between them. Germline CDR1 MNHEY, CDR2 SVGEGT. Here the CDR3 reads CASSPRGGRGTEGANVLTF. The CDR3 nucleotides are TGTGCCAGCAGCCCTCGTGGGGGAAGGGGGACGGAAGGGGCCAACGTCCTGACTTTC.

This clone showed up just once. This chain links TRBV11-1 with TRBJ2-5; 10 nucleotides agree with TRBD1. J lost 4 bases, V lost 3 bases, and 2 bases had no gene match. The CDR3 runs to 14 residues. The V gene's germline CDR1 is SGHAT and CDR2 FQDESV (reference sequence). CDR3 protein: CASSLDRGGETQYF. Here the CDR3 DNA reads TGTGCCAGCAGCTTGGACAGGGGGGGAGAGACCCAGTACTTC.

The genes are TRBV18 and TRBJ2-3, with TRBD2 identical over 7 bases. Germline CDR1 is KGHSH and CDR2 is LQKENI. J gave up 5 bases and V 2 bases, and 7 bases lay outside the gene matches. The CDR3 loop spans 15 amino acids. The CDR3 loop is CASSPIRGEGDTQYF. Here the CDR3 DNA reads TGTGCCAGCTCACCAATTCGGGGGGAAGGAGATACGCAGTATTTT.

This chain uses TRBV6-5 with TRBJ1-2; TRBD1 agrees at 8 bases. V shed 7 bases, J shed 5 bases, and the junction held 6 bases outside the gene matches. This CDR3 region has 13 residues. Germline V gives CDR1 MNHEY, CDR2 SVGAGI. The CDR3 spells CASTRTGRYGYTF. In nucleotides, the CDR3 is TGTGCCAGCACCAGGACAGGGAGGTATGGCTACACCTTC.

The gene calls are TRBV6-5 and TRBJ2-7; D remains unclear. The CDR3 spans 13 residues. V was clipped by 5 bases and J by 5 bases, with 13 bases between them. Germline CDR1 and CDR2: MNHEY and SVGAGI. CDR3 amino acids: CASSPQVADEQYF. CDR3 sequence (DNA): TGTGCCAGCAGTCCACAAGTGGCGGACGAGCAGTACTTC.